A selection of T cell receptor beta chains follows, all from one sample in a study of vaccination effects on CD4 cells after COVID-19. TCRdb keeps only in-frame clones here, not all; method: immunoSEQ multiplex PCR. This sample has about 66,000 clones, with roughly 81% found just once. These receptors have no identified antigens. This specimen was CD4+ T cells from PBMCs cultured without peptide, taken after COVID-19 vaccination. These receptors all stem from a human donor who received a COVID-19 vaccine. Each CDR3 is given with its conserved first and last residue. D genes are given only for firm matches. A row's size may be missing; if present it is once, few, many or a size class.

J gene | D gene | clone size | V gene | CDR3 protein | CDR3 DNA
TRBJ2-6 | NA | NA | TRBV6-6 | CASSRTSGTVSGANVLTF | TGTGCCAGCAGCCGAACGAGCGGGACAGTCTCTGGGGCCAACGTCCTGACTTTC
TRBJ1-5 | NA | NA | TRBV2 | CASSERQQRNQPQHF | TGTGCCAGCAGTGAACGGCAACAGCGCAATCAGCCCCAGCATTTT
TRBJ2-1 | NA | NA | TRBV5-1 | CASSLDRTAYNEQFF | TGCGCCAGCAGCTTGGACAGGACCGCCTACAATGAGCAGTTCTTC
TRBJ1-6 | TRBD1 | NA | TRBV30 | CAGGQGSYNSPLHF | TGTGCCGGGGGACAGGGCTCCTATAATTCACCCCTCCACTTT
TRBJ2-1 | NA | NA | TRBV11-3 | CASSLGRYYNEQFF | TGTGCCAGCAGCTTGGGCAGATACTACAATGAGCAGTTCTTC
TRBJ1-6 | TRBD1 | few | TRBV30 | CAWTGQPSSPLHF | TGTGCCTGGACGGGACAGCCCTCCTCACCCCTCCACTTT
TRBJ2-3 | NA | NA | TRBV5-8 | CASPSVGRITDTQYF | TGTGCCAGCCCTTCTGTCGGCAGAATCACAGATACGCAGTATTTT
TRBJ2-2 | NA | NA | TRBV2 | CASITDRNTGELFF | TGTGCCAGCATCACGGACAGAAACACCGGGGAGCTGTTTTTT
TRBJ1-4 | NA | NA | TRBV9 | CASSVSGGGEKLFF | TGTGCCAGCAGCGTAAGTGGGGGAGGTGAAAAACTGTTTTTT
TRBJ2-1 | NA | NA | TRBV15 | CATSRILAFGYNEQFF | TGTGCCACCAGCAGAATACTAGCATTCGGTTACAATGAGCAGTTCTTC
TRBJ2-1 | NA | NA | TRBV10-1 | CASSMGGAPANEQFF | TGCGCCAGCAGCATGGGGGGGGCCCCTGCAAATGAGCAGTTCTTC
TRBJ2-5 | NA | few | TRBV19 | CASSIRGFGYSETQYF | TGTGCCAGTAGCATAAGGGGCTTCGGGTATTCGGAGACCCAGTACTTC
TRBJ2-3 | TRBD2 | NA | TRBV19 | CASRTGRIGDTQYF | TGTGCCAGCAGAACCGGGAGGATAGGAGATACGCAGTATTTT
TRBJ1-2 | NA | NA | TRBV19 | CASSPELYKEYGYTF | TGTGCCAGTAGTCCGGAGTTATACAAGGAATATGGCTACACCTTC
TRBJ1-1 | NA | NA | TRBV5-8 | CASSPWVSSTEAFF | TGTGCCAGCAGCCCATGGGTCTCCAGCACTGAAGCTTTCTTT
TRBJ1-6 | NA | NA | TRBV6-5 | CASSYRGNNSPLHF | TGTGCCAGCAGTTACAGGGGGAACAATTCACCCCTCCACTTT
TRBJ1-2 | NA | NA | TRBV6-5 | CASRNRTYGYTF | TGTGCCAGCAGAAACAGAACCTATGGCTACACCTTC
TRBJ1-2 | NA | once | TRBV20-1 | CSAPGYYGYTF | TGCAGTGCCCCAGGGTACTATGGCTACACCTTC
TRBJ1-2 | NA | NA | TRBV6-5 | CASSYSNRNYGYTF | TGTGCCAGCAGTTACTCCAACAGGAACTATGGCTACACCTTC
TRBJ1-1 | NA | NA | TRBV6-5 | CASIRWGMNTEAFF | TGTGCCAGCATACGGTGGGGGATGAACACTGAAGCTTTCTTT
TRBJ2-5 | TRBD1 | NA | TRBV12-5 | CASGRNSGGETQYF | TGTGCTAGTGGCCGAAATTCAGGGGGAGAGACCCAGTACTTC
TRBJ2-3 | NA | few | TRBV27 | CASSLRSRTSTDTQYF | TGTGCCAGCAGTTTAAGGTCTAGAACTAGCACAGATACGCAGTATTTT
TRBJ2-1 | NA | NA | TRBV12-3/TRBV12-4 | CASSAQGNEQFF | TGTGCCAGCAGCGCACAGGGCAATGAGCAGTTCTTC
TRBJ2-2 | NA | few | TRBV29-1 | CSVGEGSGTGELFF | TGCAGCGTTGGAGAAGGGTCGGGCACCGGGGAGCTGTTTTTT
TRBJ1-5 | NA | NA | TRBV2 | CASSAQHPSNQPQHF | TGTGCCAGCAGTGCCCAGCACCCGAGCAATCAGCCCCAGCATTTT
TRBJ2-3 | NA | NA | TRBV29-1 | CSVVGQAFTTDTQYF | TGCAGCGTTGTGGGGCAGGCCTTTACCACAGATACGCAGTATTTT
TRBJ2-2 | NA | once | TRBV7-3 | CASSQRDAGELFF | TGTGCCAGCAGCCAGAGGGACGCCGGGGAGCTGTTTTTT
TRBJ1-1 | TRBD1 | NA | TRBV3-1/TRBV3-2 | CASSRYPRGQNTEAFF | TGTGCCAGCAGCCGCTACCCCAGGGGGCAGAACACTGAAGCTTTCTTT
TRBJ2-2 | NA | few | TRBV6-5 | CASRRTENTGELFF | TGTGCCAGCAGACGGACAGAGAACACCGGGGAGCTGTTTTTT
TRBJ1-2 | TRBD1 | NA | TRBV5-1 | CASSSDPGQGYGYTF | TGCGCCAGCAGCAGCGACCCGGGACAGGGCTATGGCTACACCTTC
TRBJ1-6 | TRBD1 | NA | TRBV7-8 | CASSLTMLWGTGGSPLHF | TGTGCCAGCAGCTTGACTATGTTGTGGGGGACAGGGGGTTCACCCCTCCACTTT
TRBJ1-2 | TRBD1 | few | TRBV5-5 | CASGSWTGSYGYTF | TGTGCCAGCGGATCATGGACAGGGAGCTATGGCTACACCTTC
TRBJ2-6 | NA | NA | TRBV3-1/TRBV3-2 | CASSRLGLNSGANVLTF | TGTGCCAGCAGCCGCTTGGGCTTAAACTCTGGGGCCAACGTCCTGACTTTC
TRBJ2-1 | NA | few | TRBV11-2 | CASSLGGALYNEQFF | TGTGCCAGCAGCTTAGGAGGGGCTCTCTACAATGAGCAGTTCTTC
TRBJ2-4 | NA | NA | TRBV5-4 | CASSLVGTKNIQYF | TGTGCCAGCAGCTTGGTGGGAACCAAAAACATTCAGTACTTC
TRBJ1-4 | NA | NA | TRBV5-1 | CASSSSSGAEKLFF | TGCGCCAGCAGCTCATCATCTGGGGCGGAAAAACTGTTTTTT
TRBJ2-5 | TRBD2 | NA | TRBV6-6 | CASSYGGVRQETQYF | TGTGCCAGCAGTTACGGGGGGGTCAGACAAGAGACCCAGTACTTC
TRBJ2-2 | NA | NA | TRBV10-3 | CAINPNEGPPNTGELFF | TGTGCCATCAATCCTAACGAGGGGCCCCCGAACACCGGGGAGCTGTTTTTT
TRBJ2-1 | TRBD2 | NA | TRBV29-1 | CSGTSGNNEQFF | TGCAGCGGGACTAGCGGTAACAATGAGCAGTTCTTC
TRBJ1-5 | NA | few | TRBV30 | CAWSGGAGQPQHF | TGTGCCTGGAGTGGGGGGGCAGGTCAGCCCCAGCATTTT
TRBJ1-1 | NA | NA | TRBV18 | CASSPVWGSNTEAFF | TGTGCCAGCTCACCAGTCTGGGGTTCCAACACTGAAGCTTTCTTT
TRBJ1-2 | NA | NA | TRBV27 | CASSLKGVAYGYTF | TGTGCCAGCAGTTTGAAAGGGGTGGCCTATGGCTACACCTTC
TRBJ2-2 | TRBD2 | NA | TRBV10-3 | CAITPSTSGGGELFF | TGTGCCATCACACCCTCCACTAGCGGGGGCGGGGAGCTGTTTTTT
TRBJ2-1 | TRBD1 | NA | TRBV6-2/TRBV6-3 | CASSNPGQGYNEQFF | TGTGCCAGCAGTAACCCGGGACAGGGCTACAATGAGCAGTTCTTC
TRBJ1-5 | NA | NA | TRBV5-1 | CASSPTGGGNQPQHF | TGCGCCAGCAGCCCTACCGGCGGCGGCAATCAGCCCCAGCATTTT
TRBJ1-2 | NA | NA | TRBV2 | CASSEYKTSLFYGYTF | TGTGCCAGCAGTGAATATAAGACTAGTCTATTCTATGGCTACACCTTC
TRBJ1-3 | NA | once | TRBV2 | CASRTDFYSGNTIYF | TGTGCCAGCAGAACGGACTTTTACTCTGGAAACACCATATATTTT
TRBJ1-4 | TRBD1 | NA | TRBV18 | CASSPAAPGQANEKLFF | TGTGCCAGCTCACCCGCAGCCCCGGGACAGGCTAATGAAAAACTGTTTTTT
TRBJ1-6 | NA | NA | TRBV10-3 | CAIRNSGVSKSSPLHF | TGTGCCATCAGAAATTCAGGGGTGAGCAAAAGTTCACCCCTCCACTTT
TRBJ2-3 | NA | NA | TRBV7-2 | CASSPRTDGRAGYF | TGTGCCAGCAGCCCAAGGACCGACGGACGGGCTGGGTATTTT
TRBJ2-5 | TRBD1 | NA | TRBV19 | CASTNDRAGETQYF | TGTGCCAGTACAAACGACAGGGCCGGAGAGACCCAGTACTTC
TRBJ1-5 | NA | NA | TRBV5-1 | CASSQGENQPQHF | TGCGCCAGCAGCCAGGGAGAAAATCAGCCCCAGCATTTT
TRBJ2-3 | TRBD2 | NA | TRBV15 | CATSRGLAGDTQYF | TGTGCCACCAGCAGGGGACTAGCTGGTGATACGCAGTATTTT